This TCR beta chain was found in a study of blood T cell repertoires in COVID-19 (dated by TCRdb to about 2020). Looking at the study overall: Collaborator samples came from the United States, Italy and Spain and covered acute and convalescent phases of COVID-19. The prospective study material was composed of cDNA or gDNA derived from T cells, B-cell-depleted T cells, or PBMCs. The sample metadata nearly always contained a de-identified subject ID, COVID-19 status, age in years and sex. A freely available public database, intended as a resource for researchers studying the immune response to SARS-CoV-2, is where the repertoires were released. HLA class I and class II types, where available, came from metadata supplied by the sample provider rather than from assay-based typing. Samples came from the ongoing ImmuneRACE study (first 160 participants) plus 1,254 subjects from 6 global collaborators. The dataset comprised deeply sampled blood TCRbeta repertoires from subjects exposed to, actively infected with, or recovered from COVID-19.

This clone occurred once. Its recognized antigen is unknown. Base qualities are not at hand, and no much larger clone is one base apart. Each collaborating institution followed its own protocols to collect whole blood in K2EDTA tubes. Collaborator samples were shipped for TCRbeta analysis as frozen whole blood, isolated PBMCs, or DNA extracted from either sample type. Based on the germline V gene (reference sequence), the CDR1 and CDR2 sequences are SEHNR and FQNEAQ. Unmatched junction bases come to 15, with V trimmed by 5 bases and J by 3 bases. From the cysteine up to the phenylalanine, the CDR3 has a length of 17 residues. Here the CDR3 DNA is all that survives: 51 bases in frame from base 1. The immunoSEQ Assay, a bias-controlled multiplex PCR, was used to amplify TCRbeta CDR3 regions from genomic DNA. Per the authors' processing: Nucleated cell counts per sample were estimated from amplification of reference gene primers within the assay. To quantify the absolute abundance of each unique TCRbeta CDR3 rearrangement, sequence reads were collapsed and filtered. For each sample, productive Simpson clonality was calculated as the square root of Simpson's diversity index across productive rearrangements. Drawn from immuneACCESS, this table holds only the in-frame rearrangements with V and J called that TCRdb kept. Clones are partly lost; checked studies trace under half to an unresolved V gene and leave the rest unexplained. That table furnishes V, J and clone size, whereas the DNA furnished D and trimming. The sample table contains about 78,000 clones; only one count was recorded for roughly 84% of them. The leading ten clones occupy 3.5% of the sample.

The research as a whole found: The quantity of clinical and demographic metadata differed by source and by participant and was supplied without curation.

This sequence originates from a man in his fifties with acute or convalescent COVID-19. The chain joins TRBV7-9 to TRBJ1-1, with 7 bases in between that match TRBD1. Sequenced input: peripheral blood. The DNA sequence is TGTGCCAGCAGCGCGCCGTCCTACAGGGGACTTGACACTGAAGCTTTCTTT. It translates as CASSAPSYRGLDTEAFF.